In its sample, the clone carrying this T cell receptor beta chain was seen a few times. Its antigen is unknown. This sample was taken from a study of T and B cells in COVID-19 patients. General observations from the study: CD4+, regulatory T cell, CD8+ and sorted SARS-CoV-2-responsive or tetramer+ T cells were not yet sequenced.

Multiplex PCR with BIOMED2 TRB-A/B primer pools amplified TRB rearrangements. TCRdb re-called the multiplex PCR reads with MiXCR, one entry per CDR3 protein. The data hold under 6,000 distinct CDR3 sequences, with approximately 26% observed a single time. Each TRB amplification used roughly 240-550 ng of genomic DNA from blood. The CDR3 length is 15 residues. Germline-derived CDR1 and CDR2 are SGHAT and FQDESV (reference sequence). Trimming shortened V by 6 bases and J by 10 bases, and 19 bases separated the two germline ends. This TCR was recovered from a human donor with active COVID-19. The V and J genes are TRBV11-1 and TRBJ1-6; D perhaps matches TRBD1 (6 bases). The sequenced material came from blood. For the CDR3, the DNA is TGTGCCAGCAGTCCTACAGGGCAATTCCAATCACCCCTCCACTTT. Protein sequence: CASSPTGQFQSPLHF.